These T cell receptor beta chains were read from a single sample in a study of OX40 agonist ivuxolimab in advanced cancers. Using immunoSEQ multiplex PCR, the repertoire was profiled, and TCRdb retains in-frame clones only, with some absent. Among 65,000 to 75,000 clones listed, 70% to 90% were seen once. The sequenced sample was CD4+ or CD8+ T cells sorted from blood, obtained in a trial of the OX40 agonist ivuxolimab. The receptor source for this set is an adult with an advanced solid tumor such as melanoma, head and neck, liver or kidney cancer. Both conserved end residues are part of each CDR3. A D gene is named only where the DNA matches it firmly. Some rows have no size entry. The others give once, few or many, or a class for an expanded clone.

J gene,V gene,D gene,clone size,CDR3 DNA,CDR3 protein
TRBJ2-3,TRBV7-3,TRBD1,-,TGTGCCAGCAGCCTCATCGGACAGGGCCCAGATACGCAGTATTTT,CASSLIGQGPDTQYF
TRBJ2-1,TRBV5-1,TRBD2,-,TGCGCCAGCAGCTTGGCCGGTAGTAGCGGGGTAGGTGAGCAGTTCTTC,CASSLAGSSGVGEQFF
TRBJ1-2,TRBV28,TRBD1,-,TGTGCCAGCAGTTCACCACAGGGGCGGGTGGGTGGCTACACCTTC,CASSSPQGRVGGYTF
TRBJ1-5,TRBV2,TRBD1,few,TGTGCCAGCAGTCGAACAGGGGGCGAGCCCCAGCATTTT,CASSRTGGEPQHF
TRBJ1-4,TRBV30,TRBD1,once,TGTGCCTGGAGTGGTCTCTCGTCAGGGGGAAAACTGTTTTTT,CAWSGLSSGGKLFF
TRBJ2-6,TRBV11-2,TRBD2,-,TGTGCCAGCAGTCCCGGGGGGGGCCCTGGGGCCAACGTCCTGACTTTC,CASSPGGGPGANVLTF
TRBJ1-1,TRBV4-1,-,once,TGCGCCAGCAGCCGCAGGTTACAGAACACTGAAGCTTTCTTT,CASSRRLQNTEAFF
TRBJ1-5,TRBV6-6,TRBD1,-,TGTGCCAGCAGTCCGACAGGGGAGAGTCAGCCCCAGCATTTT,CASSPTGESQPQHF
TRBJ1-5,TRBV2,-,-,TGTGCCAGCAGTGGACTGCCCGATCAGCCCCAGCATTTT,CASSGLPDQPQHF
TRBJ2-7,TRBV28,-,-,TGTGCCAGCAGTCGTCGGGGTTACAGCTCCTACGAGCAGTACTTC,CASSRRGYSSYEQYF
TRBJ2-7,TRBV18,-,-,TGTGCCAGCTCACCACAGGGGCTCAACTACGAGCAGTACTTC,CASSPQGLNYEQYF
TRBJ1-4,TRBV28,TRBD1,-,TGTGCCACCTACAGGGGCCGCACAACTAATGAAAAACTGTTTTTT,CATYRGRTTNEKLFF
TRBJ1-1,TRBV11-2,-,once,TGTGCCAGCAGCAAGACGGGTAACACTGAAGCTTTCTTT,CASSKTGNTEAFF
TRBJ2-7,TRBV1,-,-,TGCACCAGCAAAAACAGGGGGCTTTTCTACGAGCAGTACTTC,CTSKNRGLFYEQYF
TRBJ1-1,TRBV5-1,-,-,TGCGCCAGTAGTAATATGACCTCCACTGAAGCTTTCTTT,CASSNMTSTEAFF
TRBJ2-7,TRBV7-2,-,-,TGTGCCAGCAGCTTAGTTAGGCTAGCGACCTACGAGCAGTACTTC,CASSLVRLATYEQYF
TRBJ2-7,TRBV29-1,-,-,TGCAGCGTTGACAAGGGGAAAGGAAACGAGCAGTACTTC,CSVDKGKGNEQYF
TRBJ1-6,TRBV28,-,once,TGTGCCAGCAGTTCACAGGCGTCCTATAATTCACCCCTCCACTTT,CASSSQASYNSPLHF
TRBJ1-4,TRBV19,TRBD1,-,TGTGCCAGTAGTACGGGACAGGGGACGGCTAAACTGTTTTTT,CASSTGQGTAKLFF
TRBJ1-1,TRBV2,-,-,TGTGCCAGCAGTGAAGAGGGGGGGTCTCAAGCTTTCTTT,CASSEEGGSQAFF
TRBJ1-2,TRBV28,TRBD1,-,TGTGCCAGCAGGACACCAGGGGGACTACATTCTAACTATGGCTACACCTTC,CASRTPGGLHSNYGYTF
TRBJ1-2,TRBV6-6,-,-,TGTGCCAGCAGTTACTCGGGCAGGAAGGGTGGCTACACCTTC,CASSYSGRKGGYTF
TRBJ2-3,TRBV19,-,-,TGTGCCAGTAGTATTTTCTCCACAGATACGCAGTATTTT,CASSIFSTDTQYF
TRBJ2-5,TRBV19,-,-,TGTGCCAGTAGGGCGGGACGGAGCTACCGGGAGACCCAGTACTTC,CASRAGRSYRETQYF
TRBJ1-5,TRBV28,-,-,TGTGCCAGCACCCAAGGGGTGTATAGCAATCAGCCCCAGCATTTT,CASTQGVYSNQPQHF
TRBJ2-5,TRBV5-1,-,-,TGCGCCAGCAGCTTGGGGGGGGCAGGCCCGCAAGAGACCCAGTACTTC,CASSLGGAGPQETQYF
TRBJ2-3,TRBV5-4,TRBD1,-,TGTGCCAGCAGCCAACGGGACAGAGCCACAGATACGCAGTATTTT,CASSQRDRATDTQYF